The clone carrying this T cell receptor beta chain was counted between two and nine times. No antigen is known for it. A junction boundary mismatches the germline segment, possibly from a read error. One heparinised draw, averaging roughly 0.12 L, was taken per donor. The isolated RNA, all of it, was reverse transcribed, so expressed TCRB transcripts were what got sequenced. Average reads for naive, central memory and regulatory T cell samples were about 3.7 million. This table comes from immunoSEQ multiplex PCR, and its TCRdb copy is limited to in-frame clones, with some not included. This sample has 160,000 or so clones, with about 8.1% found just once. The data were taken from a study of beta chain features in type 1 diabetes. Study-level findings and limits: Type 1 diabetes patients had moderately but significantly shorter TCRB CDR3s in all four CD4+ subsets.

Germline V gene data show CDR1 as SGHRS and CDR2 as YFSETQ. CDR3 length equals 14 residues. The sequencing sample was made of central memory CD4+ T cells from blood. The chain uses TRBV5-1 and TRBJ2-5; a possible D gene is TRBD2 (6 bases). This receptor was obtained from a woman between 18 and 29 years old with type 1 diabetes. CDR3 residues: CASRHGWREEIQYF. The CDR3 DNA is TGCGCCAGCAGACATGGGTGGAGGGAAGAGATCCAGTACTTC.